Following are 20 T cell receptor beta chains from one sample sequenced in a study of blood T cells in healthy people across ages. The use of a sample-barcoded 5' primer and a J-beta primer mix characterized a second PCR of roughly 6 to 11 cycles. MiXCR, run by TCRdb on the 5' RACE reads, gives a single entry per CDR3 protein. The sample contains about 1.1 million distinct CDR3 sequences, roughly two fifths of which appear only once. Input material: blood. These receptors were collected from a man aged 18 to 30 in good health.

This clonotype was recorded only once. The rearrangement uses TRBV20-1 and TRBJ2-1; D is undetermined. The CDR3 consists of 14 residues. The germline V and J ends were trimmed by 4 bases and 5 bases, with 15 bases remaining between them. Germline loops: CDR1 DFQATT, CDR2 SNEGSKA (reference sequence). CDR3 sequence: CSATLGGYNNEQFF. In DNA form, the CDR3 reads TGCAGTGCTACGCTGGGTGGTTATAACAATGAGCAGTTCTTC.

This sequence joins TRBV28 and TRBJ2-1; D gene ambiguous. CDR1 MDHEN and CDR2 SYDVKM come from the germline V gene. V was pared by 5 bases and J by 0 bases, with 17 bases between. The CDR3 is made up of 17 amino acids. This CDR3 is CASSPQLGSGSYNEQFF. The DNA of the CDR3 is TGTGCCAGCAGTCCCCAGTTGGGCTCTGGCTCCTACAATGAGCAGTTCTTC.

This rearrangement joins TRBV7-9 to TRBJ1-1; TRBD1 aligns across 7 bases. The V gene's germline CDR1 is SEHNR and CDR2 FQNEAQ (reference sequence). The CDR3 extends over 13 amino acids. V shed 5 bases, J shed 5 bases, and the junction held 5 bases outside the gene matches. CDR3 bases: TGTGCCAGCAGCCAACAGGGGAGGACTGAAGCTTTCTTT. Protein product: CASSQQGRTEAFF.

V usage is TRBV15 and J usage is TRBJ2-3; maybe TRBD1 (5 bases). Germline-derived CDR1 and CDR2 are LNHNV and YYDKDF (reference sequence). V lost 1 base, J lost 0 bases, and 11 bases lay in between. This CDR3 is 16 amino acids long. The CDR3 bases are TGTGCCACCAGCAGAGGTTATCCAGGGAGCACAGATACGCAGTATTTT. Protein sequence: CATSRGYPGSTDTQYF.

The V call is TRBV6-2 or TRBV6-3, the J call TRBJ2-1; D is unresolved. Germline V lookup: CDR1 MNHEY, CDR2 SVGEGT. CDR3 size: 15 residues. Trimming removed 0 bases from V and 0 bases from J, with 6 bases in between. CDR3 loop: CASSYSPSSYNEQFF. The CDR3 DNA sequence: TGTGCCAGCAGTTACTCGCCTAGCTCCTACAATGAGCAGTTCTTC.

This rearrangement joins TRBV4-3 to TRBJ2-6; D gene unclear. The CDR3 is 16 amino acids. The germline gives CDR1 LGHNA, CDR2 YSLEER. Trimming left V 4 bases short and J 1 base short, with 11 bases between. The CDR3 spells CASSPRTVSGANVLTF. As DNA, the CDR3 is TGCGCCAGCAGCCCCCGGACCGTGTCTGGGGCCAACGTCCTGACTTTC.

CDR3 amino acids: CSASVTSGGLNEQFF. The CDR3 DNA reads TGCAGTGCTAGTGTCACTAGCGGGGGTTTAAATGAGCAGTTCTTC. This rearrangement joins TRBV20-1 to TRBJ2-1; 11 bases match TRBD2. V trimming: 3 bases; J trimming: 7 bases; junction bases outside the gene matches: 8. Germline loops: CDR1 DFQATT, CDR2 SNEGSKA (reference sequence). The CDR3 spans 15 residues.

CDR3 protein: CATSRLDRRTNEKLFF. CDR3 sequence (DNA): TGTGCCACCAGCAGACTCGACAGGAGGACTAATGAAAAACTGTTTTTT. J is TRBJ1-4 and V is TRBV15, with D tentatively TRBD1 (6 bases). The V gene's germline CDR1 is LNHNV and CDR2 YYDKDF (reference sequence). The CDR3 is 16 residues long. V lost 2 bases to trimming and J lost 2 bases, with 12 bases between them.

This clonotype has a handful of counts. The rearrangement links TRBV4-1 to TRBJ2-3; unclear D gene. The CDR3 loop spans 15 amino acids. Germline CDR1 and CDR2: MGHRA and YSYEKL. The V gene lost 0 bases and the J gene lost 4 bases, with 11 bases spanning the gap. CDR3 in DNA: TGCGCCAGCAGCCAAGATCCTGGTGAGGCAGATACGCAGTATTTT. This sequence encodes CASSQDPGEADTQYF.

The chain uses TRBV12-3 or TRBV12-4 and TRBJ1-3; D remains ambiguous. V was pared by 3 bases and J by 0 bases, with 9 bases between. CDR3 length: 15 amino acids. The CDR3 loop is CASSFAALSGNTIYF. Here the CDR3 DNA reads TGTGCCAGCAGTTTTGCGGCCCTCTCTGGAAACACCATATATTTT.

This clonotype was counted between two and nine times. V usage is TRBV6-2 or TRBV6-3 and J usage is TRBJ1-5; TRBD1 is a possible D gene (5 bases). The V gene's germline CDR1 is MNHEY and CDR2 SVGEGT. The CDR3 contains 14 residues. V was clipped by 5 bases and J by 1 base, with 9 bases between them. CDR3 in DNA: TGTGCCAGCAGTAAACGGGGGAGCAATCAGCCCCAGCATTTT. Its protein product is CASSKRGSNQPQHF.

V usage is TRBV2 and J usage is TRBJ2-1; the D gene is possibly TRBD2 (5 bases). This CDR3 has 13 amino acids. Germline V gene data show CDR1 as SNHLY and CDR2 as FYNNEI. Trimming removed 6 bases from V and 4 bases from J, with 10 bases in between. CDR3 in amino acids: CASSGNLYNEQFF. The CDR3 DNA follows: TGTGCCAGCAGCGGGAATTTATACAATGAGCAGTTCTTC.

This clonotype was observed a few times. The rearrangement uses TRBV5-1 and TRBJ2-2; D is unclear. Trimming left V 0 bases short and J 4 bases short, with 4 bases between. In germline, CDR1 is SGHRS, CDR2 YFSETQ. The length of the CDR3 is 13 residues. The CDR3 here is CASSLESTGELFF. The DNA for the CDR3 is TGCGCCAGCAGCTTGGAGAGCACCGGGGAGCTGTTTTTT. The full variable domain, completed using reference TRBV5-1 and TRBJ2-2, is KAGVTQTPRYLIKTRGQQVTLSCSPISGHRSVSWYQQTPGQGLQFLFEYFSETQRNKGNFPGRFSGRQFSNSRSEMNVSTLELGDSALYLCASSLESTGELFFGEGSRLTVL.

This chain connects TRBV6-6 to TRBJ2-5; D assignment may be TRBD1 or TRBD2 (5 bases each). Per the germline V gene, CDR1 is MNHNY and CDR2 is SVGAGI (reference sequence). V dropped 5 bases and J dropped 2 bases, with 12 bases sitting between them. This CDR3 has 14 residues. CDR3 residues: CASSGGSKQETQYF. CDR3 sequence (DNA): TGTGCCAGCAGTGGGGGAAGCAAACAAGAGACCCAGTACTTC.

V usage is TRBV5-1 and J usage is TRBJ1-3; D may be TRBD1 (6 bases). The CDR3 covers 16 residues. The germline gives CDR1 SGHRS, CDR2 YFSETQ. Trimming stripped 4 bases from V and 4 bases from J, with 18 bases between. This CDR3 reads CASSPRQASRGNTIYF. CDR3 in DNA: TGCGCCAGCAGCCCCAGACAGGCCTCGAGAGGAAACACCATATATTTT.

CDR3 protein: CSAQEPGTYNQPQHF. DNA for the CDR3: TGCAGTGCTCAGGAGCCCGGGACTTACAATCAGCCCCAGCATTTT. The chain joins TRBV20-1 to TRBJ1-5; the D gene is possibly TRBD1 (5 bases). Germline V CDR1 and CDR2: DFQATT, SNEGSKA (reference sequence). The CDR3 spans 15 residues. The ends were cut back, 5 bases at V and 3 bases at J, with 17 bases in the middle.

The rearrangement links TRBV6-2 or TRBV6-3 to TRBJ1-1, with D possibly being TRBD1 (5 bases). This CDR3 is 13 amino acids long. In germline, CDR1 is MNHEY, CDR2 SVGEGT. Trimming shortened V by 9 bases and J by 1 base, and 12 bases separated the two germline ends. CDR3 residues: CASRGSGNTEAFF. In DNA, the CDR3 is TGTGCCAGTCGGGGCAGCGGGAACACTGAAGCTTTCTTT.

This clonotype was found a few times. The CDR3 DNA sequence: TGTGCCAGCAGTTACCGGGGGTTTGCCAATGAGCAGTTCTTC. Encoded protein: CASSYRGFANEQFF. This chain links TRBV6-5 with TRBJ2-1; tentatively, D is TRBD2 (6 bases). The germline CDR1 and CDR2 sequences are MNHEY and SVGAGI. The CDR3 consists of 14 residues. The V gene lost 2 bases and the J gene lost 6 bases, with 11 bases spanning the gap.

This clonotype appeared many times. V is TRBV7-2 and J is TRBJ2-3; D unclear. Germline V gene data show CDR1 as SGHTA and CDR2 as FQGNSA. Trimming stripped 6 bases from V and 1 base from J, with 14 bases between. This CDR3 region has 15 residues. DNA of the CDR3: TGTGCCAGCAGTTTCAGTCCTTTGGGCACAGATACGCAGTATTTT. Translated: CASSFSPLGTDTQYF.

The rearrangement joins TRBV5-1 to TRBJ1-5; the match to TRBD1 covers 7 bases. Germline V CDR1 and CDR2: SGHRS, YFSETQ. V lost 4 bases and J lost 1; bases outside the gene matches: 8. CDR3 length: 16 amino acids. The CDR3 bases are TGCGCCAGCAGCCCCGGACAGGAGGCGAGCAATCAGCCCCAGCATTTT. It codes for CASSPGQEASNQPQHF.